Shown below are 18 T cell receptor beta chains from a single sample sequenced in a study of T cells in tuberculosis (dated by TCRdb to 2017 to 2018). Library method: the immunoSEQ multiplex PCR assay. This immuneACCESS table, as held by TCRdb, lists in-frame sequences with V and J called but not all clones. Of the missing ones, under half trace to an unresolved V gene in checked studies; the others have no known cause. Recorded for this sample are tens of thousands of clones; around 85% of them occurred a single time. The leading ten clones occupy 15% of the sample. Taken with the paper, the label for time point translates to: new active TB diagnosis, blood taken before or within 7 days of starting treatment. The sample consisted of PBMCs, taken at tuberculosis diagnosis. Receptors originate from an adult with tuberculosis.

As DNA, the CDR3 is TGTGCCAGCAGACAAACCGGGACAGAGCAGTTCTTC. Amino acid sequence: CASRQTGTEQFF. The chain joins TRBV6-1 to TRBJ2-1; D might be TRBD1 (6 bases). CDR1 MNHNS and CDR2 SASEGT come from the germline V gene. Trimming stripped 6 bases from V and 10 bases from J, with 13 bases between. CDR3 length equals 12 residues.

The chain uses TRBV7-3 and TRBJ2-5, with D possibly matching TRBD2 (6 bases). This CDR3 contains 14 residues. Trimming removed 1 base from V and 1 base from J, with 7 bases in between. Germline V CDR1 and CDR2: SGHTA, FQGTGA. CDR3 residues: CASSLSGTQETQYF. In DNA, the CDR3 is TGTGCCAGCAGCTTAAGCGGGACCCAAGAGACCCAGTACTTC.

The chain combines TRBV10-1 with TRBJ1-2, with D maybe TRBD1 (5 bases). Germline assignment: CDR1 WNHNN and CDR2 SYGVQD (reference sequence). CDR3 length equals 14 residues. With 3 bases removed from V and 7 bases from J, the gap between germline ends came to 15 bases. The CDR3 DNA reads TGCGCCAGCAGTGAAGCCCCTTCGGGGGTTGGCTACACCTTC. It codes for CASSEAPSGVGYTF.

This clone was observed a handful of times. The chain links TRBV27 to TRBJ1-1; maybe TRBD1 (5 bases). Germline V gene lookup returns CDR1 MNHEY and CDR2 SMNVEV (reference sequence). The CDR3 has 13 residues. V was trimmed by 6 bases and J by 9 bases, leaving 17 bases between them. CDR3 protein: CASSLGGKMQAFF. The CDR3 DNA reads as TGTGCCAGCAGCTTGGGGGGGAAGATGCAAGCTTTCTTT.

The rearrangement uses TRBV5-1 and TRBJ1-1; D may be TRBD1 (5 bases). Trimming pared 3 bases from V and 10 bases from J, leaving 19 bases between. The CDR3 is 14 amino acids. Germline V gene sequence: CDR1 SGHRS, CDR2 YFSETQ. CDR3: CASSYGGGGSGAFF. DNA of the CDR3: TGCGCCAGCAGCTATGGTGGCGGGGGTTCTGGAGCTTTCTTT.

The V call is TRBV28, the J call TRBJ2-7; 7 nucleotides match TRBD2. CDR3 length equals 10 residues. The J segment lost 5 bases and the V segment lost 8 bases, leaving 0 bases of the junction unmatched. Germline V CDR1 and CDR2: MDHEN, SYDVKM. This CDR3 reads CASGRDEQYF. In DNA, the CDR3 is TGTGCCAGCGGGAGGGACGAGCAGTACTTC.

The rearrangement links TRBV5-5 to TRBJ2-2; TRBD1 matches at 9 bases. CDR3 size: 16 residues. Unmatched junction bases numbered 10, after V lost 2 bases and J lost 8 bases. Germline assignment: CDR1 SGHKS and CDR2 YYEKEE (reference sequence). This CDR3 is CASSLAGTGLVGELFF. The CDR3 DNA is TGTGCCAGCAGCTTAGCTGGGACAGGGCTTGTGGGGGAGCTGTTTTTT.

The chain couples TRBV7-3 to TRBJ2-1, with a weak D call TRBD1 (6 bases). The V end lost 2 bases, the J end lost 3 bases, and 11 bases lay between the germline ends. Germline V gene sequence: CDR1 SGHTA, CDR2 FQGTGA. The CDR3 contains 15 residues. The CDR3 is CASSLETGNYNEQFF. For the CDR3, the DNA is TGTGCCAGCAGCTTAGAGACAGGCAACTACAATGAGCAGTTCTTC.

This clone was counted only a few times. The V and J genes are TRBV2 and TRBJ2-7; 10 bases map to TRBD2. Germline lookup yields CDR1 SNHLY and CDR2 FYNNEI. J gave up 0 bases and V 4 bases, and 3 bases lay outside the gene matches. The CDR3 loop spans 15 amino acids. CDR3: CASSAGLAPSYEQYF. The CDR3, as DNA: TGTGCCAGCAGTGCGGGACTAGCGCCCTCCTACGAGCAGTACTTC.

The chain carries TRBV9 and TRBJ1-1; TRBD1 matches at 12 bases. With V trimmed by 4 bases and J by 3 bases, 7 bases remained unmatched. Germline assignment: CDR1 SGDLS and CDR2 YYNGEE. CDR3 length: 16 amino acids. The CDR3 reads CASSPSGQGAHTEAFF. The CDR3 DNA reads TGTGCCAGCAGCCCATCGGGACAGGGGGCGCACACTGAAGCTTTCTTT.

The V call is TRBV6-5, the J call TRBJ2-2, with D possibly matching TRBD2 (5 bases). The CDR3 extends over 13 amino acids. V was cut by 6 bases and J by 7 bases, with 12 bases left in between. Germline values: CDR1 MNHEY, CDR2 SVGAGI. CDR3 region: CASRRGLDGELFF. CDR3 bases: TGTGCCAGCAGACGCGGACTGGACGGGGAGCTGTTTTTT.

The chain recombines TRBV28 with TRBJ1-5; D remains unclear. CDR1 and CDR2 from the germline V gene are MDHEN and SYDVKM. The length of the CDR3 is 12 residues. The V gene lost 5 bases and the J gene lost 11 bases, with 13 bases spanning the gap. CDR3 bases: TGTGCCAGCAGTGCGCCGGTAGAGGCCCAGCATTTT. Its protein is CASSAPVEAQHF.

In this sample, this clone turned up a few times. The chain uses TRBV28 and TRBJ1-4, with 9 bases aligning to TRBD1. Germline V lookup: CDR1 MDHEN, CDR2 SYDVKM. The CDR3 is made up of 17 amino acids. V shed 3 bases and J 0 bases; nucleotides not matched to a gene: 5. For the CDR3, the DNA is TGTGCCAGCAGTTTGTGGGACAGGGACGCAACTAATGAAAAACTGTTTTTT. Its translation: CASSLWDRDATNEKLFF.

The chain has TRBV10-3 and TRBJ2-7; D might be TRBD2 (6 bases). Trimming left V 3 bases short and J 2 bases short, with 11 bases between. Germline V gene lookup returns CDR1 ENHRY and CDR2 SYGVKD. The CDR3 totals 14 residues. For the CDR3, the DNA is TGTGCCATCAGTGATGGGGACTCAACCTACGAGCAGTACTTC. Encoded protein: CAISDGDSTYEQYF.

This chain links TRBV5-1 with TRBJ2-2; D might be TRBD2 (6 bases). The germline CDR1 and CDR2 sequences are SGHRS and YFSETQ. Between the trimmed V and J ends, which lost 7 bases and 5 bases, there was a span of 6 bases. The CDR3 has 11 amino acids. The CDR3 loop reads CASGGTGELFF. CDR3 nucleotides: TGCGCCAGCGGGGGGACCGGGGAGCTGTTTTTT.

The chain joins TRBV28 to TRBJ2-7; 9 bases map to TRBD2. CDR3 size: 16 residues. Looked up from germline, CDR1 is MDHEN and CDR2 is SYDVKM. The V segment lost 6 bases and the J segment 5 bases; nucleotides outside the gene matches: 14. The CDR3 DNA reads TGTGCCAGCAGCACTTGGGCTAGCGGGATGGTCGACGAGCAGTACTTC. The encoded protein is CASSTWASGMVDEQYF.

The chain recombines TRBV29-1 with TRBJ2-1, with 7 bases lining up with TRBD1. CDR1 is SQVTM, CDR2 ANQGSEA, per germline. The CDR3 is made up of 14 amino acids. Losses at the gene ends were 6 bases for V and 0 bases for J; bases not matched to a gene: 5. For the CDR3, the DNA is TGCAGCGTCCCGGGACAGTTCTCCTACAATGAGCAGTTCTTC. Its protein is CSVPGQFSYNEQFF.

This clone was detected a few times. V usage is TRBV14 and J usage is TRBJ2-5; 8 positions agree with TRBD2. The CDR3 runs 17 residues. Germline V CDR1 and CDR2: SGHDN, FVKESK. The V and J ends lost 1 base and 2 bases, in that order; junction bases with no gene match: 9. CDR3 in amino acids: CASSQGFGTRVQETQYF. DNA of the CDR3: TGTGCCAGCAGCCAAGGTTTCGGGACTAGGGTACAAGAGACCCAGTACTTC.